This TCR beta chain was identified during a study of tumor-infiltrating lymphocytes in localized non-small cell lung cancer. Overall study context: Patients included smokers and never-smokers with various histologies, some sampled after neoadjuvant chemotherapy. Study-wide points: Higher tumor T cell infiltration than in uninvolved lung was supported by TCRbeta sequencing.

Worth noting for this clone: No antigen is known for it.

CDR1 is LNHDA, CDR2 SQIVND, per germline (reference sequence). The V gene lost 4 bases and the J gene lost 0 bases, with 7 bases spanning the gap. The CDR3 is made up of 13 amino acids. Profiled with immunoSEQ multiplex PCR; TCRdb holds only in-frame clones, not every one. The repertoire has approximately 12,000 clones, about four fifths of them found once; the top ten carry 4% to 5%. The sample taken for sequencing was lung tumor tissue. This clonotype originated in a human donor with non-small cell lung cancer. J is TRBJ2-7 and V is TRBV19; D is possibly TRBD1 (5 bases). This CDR3 reads CASSKDISYEQYF. The CDR3, as DNA: TGTGCCAGTAGTAAGGACATCTCCTACGAGCAGTACTTC.